These T cell receptor beta chains were read from a single sample in a study of T cell responses to AZD1222 COVID-19 vaccine. Produced via immunoSEQ multiplex PCR; TCRdb's table is partial and in-frame only. This table has about 150,000 clones, less than 90% appearing once. The sequenced sample was peripheral blood, obtained on day 0 of MenACWY control vaccination. All receptors derive from an adult in good health. CDR3s leave out the opening cysteine and the closing phenylalanine or tryptophan. Clone size is not always given. Where it is, it says once, few, many or a class for expanded clones.

TRBV18	TRBJ2-5	few	ASSPTGETQY
TRBV7-9	TRBJ2-3	-	ASSLSTGTTQY
TRBV6-2/TRBV6-3	TRBJ1-5	few	ASSPGTGGYQPQH
TRBV19	TRBJ2-1	once	ASSTQGGRAWGEQF
TRBV6-1	TRBJ1-2	once	ASSEAFWAAVNYGYT
TRBV5-1	TRBJ2-1	-	ASSSTSGLYNEQF
TRBV6-5	TRBJ1-6	few	ASRDEPRLSPLH
TRBV5-1	TRBJ1-5	-	ASSLEWGNQPQH
TRBV7-2	TRBJ1-6	-	ASSSPRGQGHSPLH
TRBV4-1	TRBJ2-2	-	ASSQDVSGVNTGELF
TRBV18	TRBJ2-7	-	ASSPTGASHEQY
TRBV5-8	TRBJ1-2	-	ASIQGDRVYGYT
TRBV5-1	TRBJ1-2	-	ASGQTTQSNYGYT
TRBV7-2	TRBJ2-3	-	ASSPRLLTDTQY
TRBV11-1	TRBJ2-5	-	ASSRDSLRGTQY
TRBV4-2	TRBJ1-2	-	ASSQDRGTLRAYGYT
TRBV6-5	TRBJ1-6	-	ASSYGGQGNSPLH
TRBV29-1	TRBJ1-2	once	SVAGRQDTNGYT
TRBV10-3	TRBJ1-2	-	AISESGPFVYGYT
TRBV6-5	TRBJ2-4	-	ASSYVAGTSGNIQY
TRBV6-5	TRBJ2-5	few	ASSVPGGETQY
TRBV3-1/TRBV3-2	TRBJ2-1	-	ASREGGSGNEQF
TRBV15	TRBJ2-1	-	ATSRELAGQF
TRBV28	TRBJ2-5	-	ASSLRPQETQY
TRBV5-1	TRBJ1-2	-	ASSSGVWGANYGYT
TRBV7-2	TRBJ1-2	-	ASSLGRLNYGYT
TRBV24-1	TRBJ2-1	-	ATSDSPSGRGSYNEQF
TRBV3-1/TRBV3-2	TRBJ1-2	once	ASSQDAQGSYGYT
TRBV19	TRBJ2-5	once	ASRGGATQY
TRBV29-1	TRBJ2-7	-	SAWDIRSYEQY
TRBV7-2	TRBJ2-3	-	ASSFYRNTDTQY
TRBV9	TRBJ1-1	once	ASSGQGAAEAF
TRBV5-4	TRBJ2-1	-	ASTLQGSYNEQF
TRBV5-6	TRBJ1-1	once	ASSLEGQGAF
TRBV28	TRBJ1-5	-	ASSPSGLGYDQPQH
TRBV10-3	TRBJ2-6	-	AIPERAGANVLT
TRBV2	TRBJ1-3	-	ASRGTAGNTIY
TRBV7-2	TRBJ1-2	few	ASSAEFGRPFYGYT
TRBV2	TRBJ2-7	-	ASSERSGEQY
TRBV5-1	TRBJ1-6	-	ASSLVGQSSYNSPLH